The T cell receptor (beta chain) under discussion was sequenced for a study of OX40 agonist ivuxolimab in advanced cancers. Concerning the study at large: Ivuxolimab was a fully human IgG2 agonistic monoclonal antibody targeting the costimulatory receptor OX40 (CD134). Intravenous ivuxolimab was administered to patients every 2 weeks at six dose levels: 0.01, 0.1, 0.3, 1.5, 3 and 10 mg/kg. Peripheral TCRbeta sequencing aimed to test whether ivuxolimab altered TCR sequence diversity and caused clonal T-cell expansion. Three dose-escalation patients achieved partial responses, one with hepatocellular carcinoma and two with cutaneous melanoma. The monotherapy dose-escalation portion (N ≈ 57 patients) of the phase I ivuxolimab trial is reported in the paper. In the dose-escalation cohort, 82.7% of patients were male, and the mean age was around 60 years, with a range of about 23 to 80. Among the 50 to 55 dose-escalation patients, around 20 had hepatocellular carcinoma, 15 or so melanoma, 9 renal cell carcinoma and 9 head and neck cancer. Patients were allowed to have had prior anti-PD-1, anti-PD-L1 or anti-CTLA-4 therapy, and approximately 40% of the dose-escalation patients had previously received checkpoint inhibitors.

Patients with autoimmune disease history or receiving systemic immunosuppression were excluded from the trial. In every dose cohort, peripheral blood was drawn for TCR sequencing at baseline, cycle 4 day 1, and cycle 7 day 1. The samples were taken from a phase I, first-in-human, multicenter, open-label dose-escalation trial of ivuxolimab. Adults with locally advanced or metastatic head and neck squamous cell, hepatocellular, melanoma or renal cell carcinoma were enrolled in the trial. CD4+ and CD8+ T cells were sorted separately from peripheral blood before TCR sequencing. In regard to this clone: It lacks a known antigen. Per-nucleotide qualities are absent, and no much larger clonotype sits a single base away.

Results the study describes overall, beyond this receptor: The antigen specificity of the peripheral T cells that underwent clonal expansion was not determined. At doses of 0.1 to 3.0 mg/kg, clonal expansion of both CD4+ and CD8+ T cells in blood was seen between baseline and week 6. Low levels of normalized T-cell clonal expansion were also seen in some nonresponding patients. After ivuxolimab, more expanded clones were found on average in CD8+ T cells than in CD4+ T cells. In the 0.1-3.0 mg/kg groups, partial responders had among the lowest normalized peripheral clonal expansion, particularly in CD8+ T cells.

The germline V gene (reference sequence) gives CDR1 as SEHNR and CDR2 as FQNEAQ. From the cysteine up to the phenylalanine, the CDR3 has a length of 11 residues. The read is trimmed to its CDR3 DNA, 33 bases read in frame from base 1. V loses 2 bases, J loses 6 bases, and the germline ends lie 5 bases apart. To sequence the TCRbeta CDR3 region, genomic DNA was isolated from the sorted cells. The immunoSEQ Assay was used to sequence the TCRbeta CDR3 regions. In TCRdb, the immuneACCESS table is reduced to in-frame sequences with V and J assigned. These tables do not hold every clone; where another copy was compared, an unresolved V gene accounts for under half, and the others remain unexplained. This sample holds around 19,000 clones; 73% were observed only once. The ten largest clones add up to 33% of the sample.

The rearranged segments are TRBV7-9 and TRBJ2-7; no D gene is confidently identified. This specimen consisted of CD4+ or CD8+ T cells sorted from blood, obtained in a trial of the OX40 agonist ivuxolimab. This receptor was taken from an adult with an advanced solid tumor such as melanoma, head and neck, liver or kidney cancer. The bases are TGTGCCAGCAGCTTACAAACCGAGCAGTACTTC. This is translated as CASSLQTEQYF. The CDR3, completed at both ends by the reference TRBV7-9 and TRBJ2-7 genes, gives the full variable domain DTGVSQNPRHKITKRGQNVTFRCDPISEHNRLYWYRQTLGQGPEFLTYFQNEAQLEKSRLLSDRFSAERPKGSFSTLEIQRTEQGDSAMYLCASSLQTEQYFGPGTRLTVT.